The 7 T cell receptor beta chains presented below share a single source sample, sequenced in a study of glioma-infiltrating T cells. TCR alpha and beta CDR3 regions were amplified from RNA using iRepertoire nested multiplex PCR. TCRdb processed the multiplex PCR reads anew with MiXCR; each CDR3 protein has one entry. Of 100,000 to 150,000 distinct CDR3 sequences detected, 23% appear once; the ten largest clones hold approximately 14%. Sequenced input: glioma tissue, nonneoplastic brain tissue, or PBMCs (not recorded which). The receptor source for this set is a human donor with low-grade glioma or glioblastoma, undergoing nonglioma brain surgery, or in good health (not recorded which).

This clonotype has a count of ten or more. The chain employs TRBV19 and TRBJ2-5; 8 nucleotides match TRBD1. J lost 3 bases, V lost 4 bases, and 1 base had no gene match. The CDR3 length is 13 residues. Germline CDR1 and CDR2: LNHDA and SQIVND (reference sequence). The CDR3 DNA reads as TGTGCCAGTAGTACGGACAGGGAAGAGACCCAGTACTTC. Protein product: CASSTDREETQYF. Combining the CDR3 with reference TRBV19 and TRBJ2-5 gives the whole variable domain DGGITQSPKYLFRKEGQNVTLSCEQNLNHDAMYWYRQDPGQGLRLIYYSQIVNDFQKGDIAEGYSVSREKKESFPLTVTSAQKNPTAFYLCASSTDREETQYFGPGTRLLVL.

This clonotype came up many times. The gene calls are TRBV20-1 and TRBJ2-7; D might be TRBD2 (5 bases). In germline, CDR1 is DFQATT, CDR2 SNEGSKA (reference sequence). The CDR3 sequence is 15 residues long. Trimming removed 3 bases from V and 0 bases from J, with 15 bases in between. The CDR3 DNA reads TGCAGTGCTAGGTTTCCCCGGGGTCTCTCCTACGAGCAGTACTTC. Its protein product is CSARFPRGLSYEQYF.

This clonotype was observed a handful of times. This chain joins TRBV30 and TRBJ1-5, with a weak D call TRBD1 (5 bases). Deletions cut 1 base from V and 5 bases from J, with 12 bases between. The germline CDR1 and CDR2 sequences are GTSNPN and SVGIG (reference sequence). CDR3 length: 14 amino acids. The CDR3: CAWSGGTQDQPQHF. The CDR3 coding sequence is TGTGCCTGGAGTGGGGGGACGCAAGATCAGCCCCAGCATTTT.

This clonotype was seen at least ten times. The chain is built from TRBV4-1 and TRBJ2-7, with 12 bases identical to TRBD2. Per the germline V gene, CDR1 is MGHRA and CDR2 is YSYEKL. V lost 4 bases and J lost 3; bases outside the gene matches: 7. The CDR3 has 16 residues. CDR3 in amino acids: CASSLSRTSGVYEQYF. The CDR3 DNA is TGCGCCAGCAGCCTAAGTAGGACTAGCGGGGTCTACGAGCAGTACTTC.

This clonotype was detected ten times or more. This sequence joins TRBV12-3 or TRBV12-4 and TRBJ2-3; no clear D gene. This CDR3 spans 14 amino acids. With 3 bases removed from V and 3 bases from J, the gap between germline ends came to 10 bases. The CDR3 DNA is TGTGCCAGCAGTTTGGACGGCAGGACAGATACGCAGTATTTT. This translates into CASSLDGRTDTQYF.

This clonotype appeared many times. This chain connects TRBV6-1 to TRBJ1-1; 9 bases align to TRBD1. The ends lost 6 bases at V and 5 bases at J; junction bases unmatched: 10. The CDR3 loop spans 15 amino acids. Germline V gives CDR1 MNHNS, CDR2 SASEGT. CDR3 sequence: CASRDRGLERTEAFF. The CDR3, as DNA: TGTGCCAGCAGGGACAGGGGATTGGAGAGGACTGAAGCTTTCTTT.

About this clonotype itself: A read error is possible here, since a much larger clone lies one base away. The chain carries TRBV7-2 and TRBJ2-7; D may be TRBD2 (5 bases). The CDR3 is 14 amino acids. Germline-derived CDR1 and CDR2 are SGHTA and FQGNSA. The chain's CDR3 is CARSLDYQTYEQYF. In nucleotides, the CDR3 is TGTGCCAGAAGCTTAGACTACCAGACCTACGAGCAGTACTTC.